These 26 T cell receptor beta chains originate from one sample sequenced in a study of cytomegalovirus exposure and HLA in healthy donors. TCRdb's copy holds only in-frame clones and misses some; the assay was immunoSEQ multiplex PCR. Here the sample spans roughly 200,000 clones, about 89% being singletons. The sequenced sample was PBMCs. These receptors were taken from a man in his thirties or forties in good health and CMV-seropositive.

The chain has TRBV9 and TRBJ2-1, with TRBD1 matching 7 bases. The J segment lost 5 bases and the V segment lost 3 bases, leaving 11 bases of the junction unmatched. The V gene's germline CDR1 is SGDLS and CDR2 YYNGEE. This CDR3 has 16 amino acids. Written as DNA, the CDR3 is TGTGCCAGCAGCGAGAATACAGGGGCCAGCAACAATGAGCAGTTCTTC. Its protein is CASSENTGASNNEQFF.

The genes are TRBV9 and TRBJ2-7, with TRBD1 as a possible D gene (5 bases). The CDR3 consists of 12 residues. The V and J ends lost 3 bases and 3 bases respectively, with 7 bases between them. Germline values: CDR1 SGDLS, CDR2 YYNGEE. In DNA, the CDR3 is TGTGCCAGCAGCGATGACAGCTACGAGCAGTACTTC. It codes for CASSDDSYEQYF.

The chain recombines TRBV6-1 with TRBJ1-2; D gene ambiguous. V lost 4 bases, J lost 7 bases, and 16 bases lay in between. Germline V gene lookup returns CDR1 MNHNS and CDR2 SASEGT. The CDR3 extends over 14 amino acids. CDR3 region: CASSVTSEAFGYTF. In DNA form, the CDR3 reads TGTGCCAGCAGTGTGACCAGTGAAGCTTTTGGCTACACCTTC.

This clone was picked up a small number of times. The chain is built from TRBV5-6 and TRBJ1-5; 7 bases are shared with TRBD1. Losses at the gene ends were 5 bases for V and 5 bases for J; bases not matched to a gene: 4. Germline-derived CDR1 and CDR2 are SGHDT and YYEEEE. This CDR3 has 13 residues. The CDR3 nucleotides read TGTGCCAGCAGTAGAGACAGGGATCAGCCCCAGCATTTT. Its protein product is CASSRDRDQPQHF.

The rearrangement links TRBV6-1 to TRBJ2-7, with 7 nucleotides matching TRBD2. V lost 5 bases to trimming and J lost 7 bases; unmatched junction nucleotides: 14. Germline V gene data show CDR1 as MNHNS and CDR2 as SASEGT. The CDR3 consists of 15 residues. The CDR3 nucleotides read TGTGCCAGCAGTATGCCTAGCGGATTGTGGGGGGAGCAGTACTTC. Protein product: CASSMPSGLWGEQYF.

The CDR3 sequence: CASSSRGSGANVLTF. Written as DNA, the CDR3 is TGCGCCAGCAGCTCCAGGGGCTCTGGGGCCAACGTCCTGACTTTC. J is TRBJ2-6 and V is TRBV5-1, with D perhaps TRBD1 (6 bases). The germline gives CDR1 SGHRS, CDR2 YFSETQ. This CDR3 is 15 amino acids long. Between the trimmed V and J ends, which lost 3 bases and 0 bases, there was a span of 7 bases.

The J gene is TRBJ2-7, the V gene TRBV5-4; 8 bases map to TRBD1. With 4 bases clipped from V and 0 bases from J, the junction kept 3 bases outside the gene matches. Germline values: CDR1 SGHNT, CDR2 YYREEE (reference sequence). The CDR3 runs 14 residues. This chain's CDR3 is CASSAGTGSYEQYF. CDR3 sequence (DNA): TGTGCCAGCAGCGCCGGGACAGGCTCCTACGAGCAGTACTTC.

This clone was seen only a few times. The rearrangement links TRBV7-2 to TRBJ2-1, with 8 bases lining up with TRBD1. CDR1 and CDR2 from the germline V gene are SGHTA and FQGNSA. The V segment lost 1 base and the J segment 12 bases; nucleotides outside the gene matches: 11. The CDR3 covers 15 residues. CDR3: CASSLGDRGSGRQFF. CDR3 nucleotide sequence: TGTGCCAGCAGCTTAGGAGACAGGGGATCGGGAAGGCAGTTCTTC.

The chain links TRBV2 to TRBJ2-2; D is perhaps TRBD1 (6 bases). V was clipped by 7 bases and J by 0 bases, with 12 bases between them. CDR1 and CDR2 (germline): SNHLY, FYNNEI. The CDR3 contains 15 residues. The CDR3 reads CASTKRDTNTGELFF. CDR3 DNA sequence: TGTGCCAGCACAAAAAGGGACACGAACACCGGGGAGCTGTTTTTT.

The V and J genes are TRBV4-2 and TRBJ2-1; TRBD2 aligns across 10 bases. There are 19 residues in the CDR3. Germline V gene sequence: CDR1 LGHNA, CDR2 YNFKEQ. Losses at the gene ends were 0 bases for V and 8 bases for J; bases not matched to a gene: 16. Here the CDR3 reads CASSQDGFSGRRFGDEQFF. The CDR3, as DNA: TGTGCCAGCAGCCAAGATGGTTTTAGCGGGAGGAGGTTTGGTGATGAGCAGTTCTTC.

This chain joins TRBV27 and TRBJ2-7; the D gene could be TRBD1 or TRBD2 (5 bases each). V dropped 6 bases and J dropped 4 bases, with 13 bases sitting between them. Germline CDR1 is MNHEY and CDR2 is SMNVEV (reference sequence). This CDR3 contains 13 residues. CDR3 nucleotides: TGTGCCAGCAGACATCGGGACGGATACGAGCAGTACTTC. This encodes CASRHRDGYEQYF.

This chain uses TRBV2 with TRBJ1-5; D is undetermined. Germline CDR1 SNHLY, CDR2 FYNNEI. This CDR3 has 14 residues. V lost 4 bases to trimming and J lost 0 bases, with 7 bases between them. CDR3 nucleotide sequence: TGTGCCAGCAGTGCCACCTATAGCAATCAGCCCCAGCATTTT. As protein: CASSATYSNQPQHF. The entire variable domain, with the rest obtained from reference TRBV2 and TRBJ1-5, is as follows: EPEVTQTPSHQVTQMGQEVILRCVPISNHLYFYWYRQILGQKVEFLVSFYNNEISEKSEIFDDQFSVERPDGSNFTLKIRSTKLEDSAMYFCASSATYSNQPQHFGDGTRLSIL.

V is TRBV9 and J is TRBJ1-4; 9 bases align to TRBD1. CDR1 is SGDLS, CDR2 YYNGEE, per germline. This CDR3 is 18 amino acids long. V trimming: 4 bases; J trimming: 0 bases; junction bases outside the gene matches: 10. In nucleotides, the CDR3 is TGTGCCAGCAGCCACCCGGACAGGGGAAGCGCAACTAATGAAAAACTGTTTTTT. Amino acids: CASSHPDRGSATNEKLFF.

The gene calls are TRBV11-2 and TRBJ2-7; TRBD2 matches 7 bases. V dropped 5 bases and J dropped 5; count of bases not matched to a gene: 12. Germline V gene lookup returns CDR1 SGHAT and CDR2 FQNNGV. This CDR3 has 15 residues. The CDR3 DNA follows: TGTGCCAGCAGCGTAGCTACTGCGGGAGAAAACGAGCAGTACTTC. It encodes CASSVATAGENEQYF.

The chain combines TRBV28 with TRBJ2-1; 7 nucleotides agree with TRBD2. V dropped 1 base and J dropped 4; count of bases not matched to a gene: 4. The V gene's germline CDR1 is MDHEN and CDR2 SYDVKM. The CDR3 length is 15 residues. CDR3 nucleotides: TGTGCCAGCAGTTTATATCTCGGGGGGTACAATGAGCAGTTCTTC. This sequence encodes CASSLYLGGYNEQFF.

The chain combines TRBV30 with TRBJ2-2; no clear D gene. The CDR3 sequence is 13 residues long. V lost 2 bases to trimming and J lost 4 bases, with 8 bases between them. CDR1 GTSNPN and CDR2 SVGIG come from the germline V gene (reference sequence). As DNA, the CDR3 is TGTGCCTGGAGTATGACTTTCACCGGGGAGCTGTTTTTT. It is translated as CAWSMTFTGELFF.

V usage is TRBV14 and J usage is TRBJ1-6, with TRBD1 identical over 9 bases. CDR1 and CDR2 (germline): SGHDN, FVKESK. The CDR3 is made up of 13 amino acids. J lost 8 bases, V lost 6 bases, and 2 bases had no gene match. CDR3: CASSRQGDSPLHF. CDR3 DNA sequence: TGTGCCAGCAGTAGACAGGGGGATTCACCCCTCCACTTT.

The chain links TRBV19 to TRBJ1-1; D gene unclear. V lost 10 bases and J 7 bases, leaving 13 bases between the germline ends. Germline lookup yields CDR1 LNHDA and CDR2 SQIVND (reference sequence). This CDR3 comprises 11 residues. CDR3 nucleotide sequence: TGTGCCACCCTAAATGTACGTGAAGCTTTCTTT. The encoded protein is CATLNVREAFF.

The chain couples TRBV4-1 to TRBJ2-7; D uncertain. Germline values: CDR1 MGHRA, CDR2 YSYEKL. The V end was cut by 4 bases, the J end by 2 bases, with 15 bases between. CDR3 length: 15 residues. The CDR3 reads CASSLTVDHTYEQYF. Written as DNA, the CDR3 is TGCGCCAGCAGCCTAACCGTGGATCATACCTACGAGCAGTACTTC.

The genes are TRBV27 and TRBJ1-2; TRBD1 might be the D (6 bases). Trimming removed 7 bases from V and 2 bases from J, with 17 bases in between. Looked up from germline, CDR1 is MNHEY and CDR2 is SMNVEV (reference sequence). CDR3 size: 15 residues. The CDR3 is CASTPRGAYNYGYTF. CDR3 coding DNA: TGTGCCAGCACCCCCCGGGGGGCTTACAACTATGGCTACACCTTC.

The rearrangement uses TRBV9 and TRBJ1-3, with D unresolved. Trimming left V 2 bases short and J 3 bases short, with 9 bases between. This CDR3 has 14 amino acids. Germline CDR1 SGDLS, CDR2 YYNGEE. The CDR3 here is CASSVSSVGNTIYF. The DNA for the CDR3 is TGTGCCAGCAGCGTTTCCTCGGTTGGAAACACCATATATTTT.

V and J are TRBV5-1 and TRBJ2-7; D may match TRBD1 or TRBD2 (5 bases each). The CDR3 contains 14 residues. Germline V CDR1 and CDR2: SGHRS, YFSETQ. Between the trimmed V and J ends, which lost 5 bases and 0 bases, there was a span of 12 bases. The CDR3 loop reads CASRSSGSSYEQYF. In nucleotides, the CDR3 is TGCGCCAGCAGGTCATCAGGGAGCTCCTACGAGCAGTACTTC.

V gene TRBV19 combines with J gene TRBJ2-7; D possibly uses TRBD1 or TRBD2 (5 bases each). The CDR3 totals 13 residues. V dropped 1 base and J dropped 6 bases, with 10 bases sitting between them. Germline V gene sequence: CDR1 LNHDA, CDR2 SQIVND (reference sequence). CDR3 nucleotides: TGTGCCAGTAGTATAGGAAGGGACGGCGAGCAGTACTTC. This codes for CASSIGRDGEQYF.

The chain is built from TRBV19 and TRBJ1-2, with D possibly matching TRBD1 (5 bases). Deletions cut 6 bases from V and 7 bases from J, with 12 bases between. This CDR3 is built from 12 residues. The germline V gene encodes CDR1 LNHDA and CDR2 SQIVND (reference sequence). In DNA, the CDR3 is TGTGCCAGTAGGCCAGGGCTTGCTGGCTACACCTTC. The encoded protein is CASRPGLAGYTF. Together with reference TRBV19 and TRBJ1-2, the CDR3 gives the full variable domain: DGGITQSPKYLFRKEGQNVTLSCEQNLNHDAMYWYRQDPGQGLRLIYYSQIVNDFQKGDIAEGYSVSREKKESFPLTVTSAQKNPTAFYLCASRPGLAGYTFGSGTRLTVV.

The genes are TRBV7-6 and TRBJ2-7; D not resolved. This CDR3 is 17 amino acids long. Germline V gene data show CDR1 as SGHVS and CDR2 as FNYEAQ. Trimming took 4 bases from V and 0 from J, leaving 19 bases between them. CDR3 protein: CASSSPSTKPFSYEQYF. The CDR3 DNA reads TGTGCCAGCAGCTCCCCCTCGACAAAACCTTTCTCCTACGAGCAGTACTTC.

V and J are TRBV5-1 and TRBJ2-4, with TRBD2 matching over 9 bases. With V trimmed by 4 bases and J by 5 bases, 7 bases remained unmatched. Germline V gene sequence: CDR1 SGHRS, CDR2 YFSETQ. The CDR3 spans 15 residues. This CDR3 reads CASSEEREVQNIQYF. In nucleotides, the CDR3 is TGCGCCAGCAGCGAAGAGCGGGAGGTCCAAAACATTCAGTACTTC.